This TCR beta chain was sequenced during a study of T cells expressing NK-cell markers. Across the whole study: HCMV seropositivity characterized seven of the eight sequenced donors, and seronegativity one. Study-wide results and limits: In a few donors, these clonotypes also led the CD3+CD56-NKG2C+ fraction. What remained unclear was the HCMV specificity of expanded NKG2C+ T cell clones.

As the method of synthesis, 5'RACE template switching with UMIs yielded TCR beta cDNA. TCRdb re-called the 5' RACE reads, yielding one record per CDR3 amino acid sequence without DNA. The sample totals 3,000 to 3,500 distinct CDR3 sequences. This clonotype is identified as medium-sized (0.01 to 0.1%) from frequency. Its antigen is not known. This sequence originates from a woman between 18 and 30 years old in good health. Material for sequencing was blood T cells: a sorted CD56 or NKG2C T cell subset, CD4+ or CD8+ T cells, or bulk PBMC T cells (not recorded which).

This CDR3 reads CSAFTSGSGETQYF. V and J are TRBV20-1 and TRBJ2-5; TCRdb reports TRBD2, a call that lacks DNA to check it against. The CDR3 is 14 residues long. In germline, CDR1 is DFQATT, CDR2 SNEGSKA (reference sequence).